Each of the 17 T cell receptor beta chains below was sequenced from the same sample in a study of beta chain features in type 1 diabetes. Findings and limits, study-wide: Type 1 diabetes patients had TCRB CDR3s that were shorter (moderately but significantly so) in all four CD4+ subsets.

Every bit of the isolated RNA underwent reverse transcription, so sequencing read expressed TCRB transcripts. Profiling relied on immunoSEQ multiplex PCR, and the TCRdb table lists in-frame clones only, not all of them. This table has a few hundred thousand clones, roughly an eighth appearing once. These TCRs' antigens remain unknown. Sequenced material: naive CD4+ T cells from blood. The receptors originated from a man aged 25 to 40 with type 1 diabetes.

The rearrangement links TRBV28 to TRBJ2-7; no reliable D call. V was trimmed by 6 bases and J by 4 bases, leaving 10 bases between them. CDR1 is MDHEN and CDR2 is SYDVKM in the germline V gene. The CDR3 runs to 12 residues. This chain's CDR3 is CASRETTYEQYF. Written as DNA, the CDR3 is TGTGCCAGCAGGGAAACTACTTACGAGCAGTACTTC.

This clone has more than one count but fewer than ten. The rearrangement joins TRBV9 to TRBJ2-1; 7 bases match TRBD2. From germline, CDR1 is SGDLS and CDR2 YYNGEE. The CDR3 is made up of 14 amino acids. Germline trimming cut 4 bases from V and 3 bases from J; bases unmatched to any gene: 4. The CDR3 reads CASSLRESYNEQFF. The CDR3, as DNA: TGTGCCAGCAGCTTGCGGGAGAGCTACAATGAGCAGTTCTTC. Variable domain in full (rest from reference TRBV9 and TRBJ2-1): DSGVTQTPKHLITATGQRVTLRCSPRSGDLSVYWYQQSLDQGLQFLIQYYNGEERAKGNILERFSAQQFPDLHSELNLSSLELGDSALYFCASSLRESYNEQFFGPGTRLTVL.

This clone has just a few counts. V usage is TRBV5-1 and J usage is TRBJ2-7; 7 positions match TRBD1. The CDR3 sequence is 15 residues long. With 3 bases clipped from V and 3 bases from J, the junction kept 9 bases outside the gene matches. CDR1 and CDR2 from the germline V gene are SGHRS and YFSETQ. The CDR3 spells CASSSQGVSGYEQYF. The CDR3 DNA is TGCGCCAGCAGCTCCCAGGGGGTGTCCGGCTACGAGCAGTACTTC.

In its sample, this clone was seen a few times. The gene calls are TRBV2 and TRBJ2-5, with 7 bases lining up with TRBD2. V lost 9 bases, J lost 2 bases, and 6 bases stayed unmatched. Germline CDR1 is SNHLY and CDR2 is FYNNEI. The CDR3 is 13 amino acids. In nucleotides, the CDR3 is TGTGCCAGTACTAGCGAGAGGCAAGAGACCCAGTACTTC. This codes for CASTSERQETQYF.

The CDR3 coding sequence is TGTGCCAGCAGCCTGGGGAGGACAAAAGAGACCCAGTACTTC. Its protein product is CASSLGRTKETQYF. The V call is TRBV2, the J call TRBJ2-5, with D possibly matching TRBD2 (6 bases). This CDR3 comprises 14 residues. The V gene lost 6 bases and the J gene lost 3 bases, with 14 bases spanning the gap. CDR1 and CDR2 (germline): SNHLY, FYNNEI.

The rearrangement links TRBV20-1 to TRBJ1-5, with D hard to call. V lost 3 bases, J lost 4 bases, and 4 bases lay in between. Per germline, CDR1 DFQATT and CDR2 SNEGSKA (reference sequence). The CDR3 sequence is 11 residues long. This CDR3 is CSASGNQPQHF. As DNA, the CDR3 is TGCAGTGCTAGCGGGAATCAGCCCCAGCATTTT.

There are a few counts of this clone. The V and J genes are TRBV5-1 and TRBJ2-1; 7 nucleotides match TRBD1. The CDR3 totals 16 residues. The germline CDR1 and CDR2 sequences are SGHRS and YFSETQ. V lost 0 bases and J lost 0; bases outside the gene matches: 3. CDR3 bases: TGCGCCAGCAGCTTGGAACAGGGGAGCTCCTACAATGAGCAGTTCTTC. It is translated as CASSLEQGSSYNEQFF.

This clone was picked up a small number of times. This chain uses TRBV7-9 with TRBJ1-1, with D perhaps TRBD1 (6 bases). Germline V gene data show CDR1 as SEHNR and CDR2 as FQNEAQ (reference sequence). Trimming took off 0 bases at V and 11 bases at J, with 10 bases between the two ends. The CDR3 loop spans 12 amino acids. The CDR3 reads CASSLATGTAFF. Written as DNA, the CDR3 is TGTGCCAGCAGCTTAGCAACAGGGACGGCTTTCTTT.

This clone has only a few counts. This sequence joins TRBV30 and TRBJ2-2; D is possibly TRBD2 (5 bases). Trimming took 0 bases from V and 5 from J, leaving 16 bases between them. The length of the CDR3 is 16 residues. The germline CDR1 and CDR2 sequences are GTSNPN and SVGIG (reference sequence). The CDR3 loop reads CAWSVRAWSGTGELFF. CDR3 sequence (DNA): TGTGCCTGGAGTGTACGAGCCTGGAGCGGTACCGGGGAGCTGTTTTTT.

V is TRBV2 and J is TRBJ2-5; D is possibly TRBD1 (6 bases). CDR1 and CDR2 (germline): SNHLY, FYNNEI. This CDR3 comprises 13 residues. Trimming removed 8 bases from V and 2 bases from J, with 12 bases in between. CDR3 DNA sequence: TGTGCCAGCCAACGGGACAAACAAGAGACCCAGTACTTC. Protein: CASQRDKQETQYF.

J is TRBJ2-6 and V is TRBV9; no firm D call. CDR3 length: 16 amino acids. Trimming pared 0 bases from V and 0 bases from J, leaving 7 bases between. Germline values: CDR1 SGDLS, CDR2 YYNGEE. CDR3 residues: CASSVELVSGANVLTF. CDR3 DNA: TGTGCCAGCAGCGTAGAGTTAGTCTCTGGGGCCAACGTCCTGACTTTC.

This chain's CDR3 is CASSPTGGMTEAFF. The CDR3 DNA follows: TGTGCCAGCAGCCCGACAGGGGGAATGACTGAAGCTTTCTTT. The chain couples TRBV7-3 to TRBJ1-1, with 9 bases matching TRBD1. This CDR3 spans 14 amino acids. V lost 5 bases and J lost 5; bases outside the gene matches: 6. Germline CDR1 is SGHTA and CDR2 is FQGTGA.

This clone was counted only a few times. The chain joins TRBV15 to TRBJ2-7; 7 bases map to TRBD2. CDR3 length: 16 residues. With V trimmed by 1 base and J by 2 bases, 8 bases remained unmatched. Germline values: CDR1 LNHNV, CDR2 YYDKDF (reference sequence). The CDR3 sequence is CATSRVGASGAYEQYF. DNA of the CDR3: TGTGCCACCAGCAGAGTTGGGGCTAGCGGAGCCTACGAGCAGTACTTC. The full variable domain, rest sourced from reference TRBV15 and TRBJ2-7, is DAMVIQNPRYQVTQFGKPVTLSCSQTLNHNVMYWYQQKSSQAPKLLFHYYDKDFNNEADTPDNFQSRRPNTSFCFLDIRSPGLGDTAMYLCATSRVGASGAYEQYFGPGTRLTVT.

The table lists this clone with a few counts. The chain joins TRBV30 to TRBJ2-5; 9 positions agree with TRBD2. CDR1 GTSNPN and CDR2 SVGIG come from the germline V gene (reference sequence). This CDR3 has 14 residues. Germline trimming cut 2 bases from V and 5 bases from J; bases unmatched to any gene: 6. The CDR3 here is CAWSWREGLETQYF. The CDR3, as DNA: TGTGCCTGGAGTTGGCGGGAGGGCCTCGAGACCCAGTACTTC.

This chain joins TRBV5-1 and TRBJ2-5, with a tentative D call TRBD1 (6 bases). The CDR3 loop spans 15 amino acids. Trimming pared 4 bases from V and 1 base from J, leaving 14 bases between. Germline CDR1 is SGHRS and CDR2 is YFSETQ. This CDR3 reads CASSPFRTAQETQYF. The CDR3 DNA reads TGCGCCAGCAGCCCCTTCCGGACAGCCCAAGAGACCCAGTACTTC. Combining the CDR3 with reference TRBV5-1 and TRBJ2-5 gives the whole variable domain KAGVTQTPRYLIKTRGQQVTLSCSPISGHRSVSWYQQTPGQGLQFLFEYFSETQRNKGNFPGRFSGRQFSNSRSEMNVSTLELGDSALYLCASSPFRTAQETQYFGPGTRLLVL.

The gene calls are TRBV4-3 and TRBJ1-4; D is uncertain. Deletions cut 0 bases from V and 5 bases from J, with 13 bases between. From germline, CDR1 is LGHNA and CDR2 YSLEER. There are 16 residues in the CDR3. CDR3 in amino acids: CASSQDPQAGNEKLFF. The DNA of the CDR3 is TGCGCCAGCAGCCAAGACCCGCAGGCGGGAAATGAAAAACTGTTTTTT.

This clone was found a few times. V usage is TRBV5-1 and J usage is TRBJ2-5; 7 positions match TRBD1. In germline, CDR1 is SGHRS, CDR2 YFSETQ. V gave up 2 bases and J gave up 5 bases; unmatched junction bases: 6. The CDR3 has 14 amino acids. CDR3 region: CASSFDRVGETQYF. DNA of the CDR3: TGCGCCAGCAGCTTCGACAGGGTAGGGGAGACCCAGTACTTC.